This is a list of T cell receptor beta chains from one sample in a study of human T cells and chemical hapten exposure. TCRdb analysed the RACE reads with MiXCR anew, one entry per CDR3 protein. Found here are 130,000 or so distinct CDR3 sequences, roughly 9.5% of them singletons; the top ten hold roughly 1.6%. Sample: whole blood. The receptors derive from a male donor in good health. Some clones in this sample may be carry-over from other donors' samples. Each CDR3 is given with its conserved first and last residue. Fields, in order: D gene, CDR3 length, V gene, J gene, clone size, CDR3 protein, CDR3 DNA. The D gene is left open where the match is weak. Clone sizes are given selectively: once, few, many, or a class where the clone is expanded.

D gene: TRBD2; CDR3 length: 12; V gene: TRBV20-1; J gene: TRBJ2-7; clone size: .; CDR3 protein: CSARTSGGPQYF; CDR3 DNA: TGCAGTGCTCGGACTAGCGGGGGGCCTCAGTACTTC
D gene: .; CDR3 length: 13; V gene: TRBV10-1; J gene: TRBJ2-2; clone size: many; CDR3 protein: CATKAGTTGELFF; CDR3 DNA: TGCGCCACCAAGGCAGGGACCACCGGGGAGCTGTTTTTT
D gene: .; CDR3 length: 15; V gene: TRBV9; J gene: TRBJ2-3; clone size: once; CDR3 protein: CASTELARGTDTQYF; CDR3 DNA: TGTGCCAGCACCGAACTGGCTAGGGGCACAGATACGCAGTATTTT
D gene: .; CDR3 length: 13; V gene: TRBV13; J gene: TRBJ2-2; clone size: .; CDR3 protein: CASSPRAGGELFF; CDR3 DNA: TGTGCCAGCAGCCCCAGGGCAGGCGGGGAGCTGTTTTTT
D gene: .; CDR3 length: 18; V gene: TRBV12-5; J gene: TRBJ1-6; clone size: .; CDR3 protein: CASGLDQPASGRNSPLHF; CDR3 DNA: TGTGCTAGTGGTTTGGACCAGCCGGCGAGCGGTCGTAATTCACCCCTCCACTTT
D gene: .; CDR3 length: 14; V gene: TRBV12-5; J gene: TRBJ2-4; clone size: .; CDR3 protein: CASGFLLAKNIQYF; CDR3 DNA: TGTGCTAGTGGTTTTTTGCTAGCCAAAAACATTCAGTACTTC
D gene: TRBD2; CDR3 length: 15; V gene: TRBV14; J gene: TRBJ2-3; clone size: few; CDR3 protein: CASSQTSGLGDTQYF; CDR3 DNA: TGTGCCAGCAGCCAGACTAGCGGGTTAGGAGATACGCAGTATTTT
D gene: .; CDR3 length: 15; V gene: TRBV2; J gene: TRBJ2-2; clone size: few; CDR3 protein: CASSEALQGFGELFF; CDR3 DNA: TGTGCCAGCAGTGAAGCGTTACAGGGATTCGGGGAGCTGTTTTTT
D gene: .; CDR3 length: 12; V gene: TRBV10-3; J gene: TRBJ1-6; clone size: few; CDR3 protein: CAISGEGSPLHF; CDR3 DNA: TGTGCCATCAGTGGTGAGGGTTCACCCCTCCACTTT
D gene: TRBD1; CDR3 length: 13; V gene: TRBV12-3/TRBV12-4; J gene: TRBJ2-1; clone size: many; CDR3 protein: CASSPGTVNEQFF; CDR3 DNA: TGTGCCAGCAGTCCCGGGACAGTCAATGAGCAGTTCTTC
D gene: TRBD2; CDR3 length: 15; V gene: TRBV20-1; J gene: TRBJ2-1; clone size: .; CDR3 protein: CSAPGPAGGYNEQFF; CDR3 DNA: TGCAGTGCTCCTGGGCCAGCGGGGGGGTACAATGAGCAGTTCTTC
D gene: .; CDR3 length: 19; V gene: TRBV7-9; J gene: TRBJ1-1; clone size: many; CDR3 protein: CASSLAGQGLGPLDTEAFF; CDR3 DNA: TGTGCCAGCAGCTTAGCCGGGCAGGGGCTGGGACCCCTCGACACTGAAGCTTTCTTT
D gene: .; CDR3 length: 15; V gene: TRBV25-1; J gene: TRBJ2-7; clone size: few; CDR3 protein: CASSESRQSGYEQYF; CDR3 DNA: TGTGCCAGCAGTGAATCAAGGCAGAGCGGCTACGAGCAGTACTTC
D gene: .; CDR3 length: 13; V gene: TRBV20-1; J gene: TRBJ2-2; clone size: many; CDR3 protein: CSAPGTFTGELFF; CDR3 DNA: TGCAGTGCCCCCGGGACCTTCACCGGGGAGCTGTTTTTT
D gene: .; CDR3 length: 11; V gene: TRBV2; J gene: TRBJ1-1; clone size: .; CDR3 protein: CARTGDTEAFF; CDR3 DNA: TGTGCCAGAACTGGGGACACTGAAGCTTTCTTT
D gene: TRBD2; CDR3 length: 14; V gene: TRBV7-8; J gene: TRBJ2-7; clone size: once; CDR3 protein: CASTKTGGPYEQYF; CDR3 DNA: TGTGCCAGCACAAAAACGGGAGGGCCATACGAGCAGTACTTC
D gene: .; CDR3 length: 13; V gene: TRBV7-9; J gene: TRBJ2-1; clone size: few; CDR3 protein: CASSLELNNEQFF; CDR3 DNA: TGTGCCAGCAGCTTAGAACTAAACAATGAGCAGTTCTTC
D gene: .; CDR3 length: 16; V gene: TRBV6-2/TRBV6-3; J gene: TRBJ2-1; clone size: many; CDR3 protein: CASSYLDQSEGDEQFF; CDR3 DNA: TGTGCCAGCAGTTACCTAGACCAATCGGAGGGCGATGAGCAGTTCTTC
D gene: .; CDR3 length: 13; V gene: TRBV7-6; J gene: TRBJ2-5; clone size: few; CDR3 protein: CASSLVGRETQYF; CDR3 DNA: TGTGCCAGCAGCTTAGTCGGAAGAGAGACCCAGTACTTC
D gene: .; CDR3 length: 13; V gene: TRBV6-5; J gene: TRBJ2-5; clone size: many; CDR3 protein: CASSPLGGQTQYF; CDR3 DNA: TGTGCCAGCAGTCCTCTCGGGGGACAGACCCAGTACTTC